Listed here are 12 T cell receptor beta chains from one sample, sequenced in a study of OX40 agonist ivuxolimab in advanced cancers. Only in-frame clones appear in the TCRdb table, and some are missing; sequencing was by immunoSEQ multiplex PCR. The repertoire has approximately 29,000 clones, 84% of them found once; the top ten carry 15% to 20%. The input for sequencing was CD4+ or CD8+ T cells sorted from blood, taken in a trial of the OX40 agonist ivuxolimab. Receptor source: an adult with an advanced solid tumor such as melanoma, head and neck, liver or kidney cancer.

This sequence joins TRBV4-1 and TRBJ2-7; D uncertain. Trimming took 4 bases from V and 6 from J, leaving 7 bases between them. Germline assignment: CDR1 MGHRA and CDR2 YSYEKL. The CDR3 totals 11 residues. This chain's CDR3 is CASSLGPEQYF. The CDR3 region has the DNA TGCGCCAGCAGCCTAGGCCCCGAGCAGTACTTC.

This clone was seen only a few times. The DNA for the CDR3 is TGTGCCTGGAGCCCGGGGACTATGCAGTTCTTC. Amino acids: CAWSPGTMQFF. The chain links TRBV30 to TRBJ2-1; 7 bases are a match to TRBD2. CDR1 is GTSNPN, CDR2 SVGIG, per germline (reference sequence). V lost 3 bases, J lost 12 bases, and 5 bases stayed unmatched. CDR3 length: 11 residues.

The J gene is TRBJ2-1, the V gene TRBV7-9; no reliable D call. The CDR3 is 14 amino acids. Germline V gene sequence: CDR1 SEHNR, CDR2 FQNEAQ (reference sequence). V was trimmed by 8 bases and J by 6 bases, leaving 17 bases between them. This CDR3 is CASFDPYESNEQFF. CDR3 bases: TGTGCCAGCTTTGACCCCTACGAGTCCAATGAGCAGTTCTTC.

This chain links TRBV2 with TRBJ2-7; the match to TRBD1 covers 10 bases. Germline CDR1 and CDR2: SNHLY and FYNNEI. The CDR3 length is 14 residues. Trimming at V came to 6 bases and at J to 4 bases, leaving 6 bases not matched to a gene. CDR3 nucleotide sequence: TGTGCCAGCAGCCGTTGGGGACAGGGGTACGAGCAGTACTTC. Its protein is CASSRWGQGYEQYF.

V is TRBV7-3 and J is TRBJ2-2, with D unresolved. The CDR3 has 14 amino acids. With 5 bases removed from V and 5 bases from J, the gap between germline ends came to 12 bases. CDR1 SGHTA and CDR2 FQGTGA come from the germline V gene. CDR3 protein: CASSQNPRTGELFF. Here the CDR3 DNA reads TGTGCCAGCAGCCAAAACCCCCGAACCGGGGAGCTGTTTTTT.

The chain employs TRBV9 and TRBJ2-5; D gene ambiguous. V was trimmed by 0 bases and J by 0 bases, leaving 9 bases between them. This CDR3 is 15 amino acids long. CDR1 SGDLS and CDR2 YYNGEE come from the germline V gene. The CDR3, as DNA: TGTGCCAGCAGCGTAGGAGAGAATTACCAAGAGACCCAGTACTTC. It is translated as CASSVGENYQETQYF. Looking up the rest from reference TRBV9 and TRBJ2-5 gives the full variable domain: DSGVTQTPKHLITATGQRVTLRCSPRSGDLSVYWYQQSLDQGLQFLIQYYNGEERAKGNILERFSAQQFPDLHSELNLSSLELGDSALYFCASSVGENYQETQYFGPGTRLLVL.

V and J are TRBV11-1 and TRBJ2-7, with no clear D. The germline gives CDR1 SGHAT, CDR2 FQDESV (reference sequence). This CDR3 is 17 amino acids long. V lost 4 bases, J lost 2 bases, and 21 bases lay in between. CDR3 sequence (DNA): TGTGCCAGCAGCTCCAGTAGAAACAGTCCGTCCCCCTACGAGCAGTACTTC. Residues: CASSSSRNSPSPYEQYF.

Only a few counts were recorded for this clone. V and J are TRBV6-6 and TRBJ2-3, with 7 positions matching TRBD2. The junction had 11 bases not matched to a gene; V was cut back by 8 bases and J by 0 bases. From germline, CDR1 is MNHNY and CDR2 SVGAGI (reference sequence). The CDR3 consists of 16 residues. CDR3 sequence: CASAIALAASTDTQYF. DNA of the CDR3: TGTGCCAGCGCGATCGCCCTAGCGGCTAGCACAGATACGCAGTATTTT.

This chain links TRBV2 with TRBJ1-5; no firm D call. There are 15 residues in the CDR3. CDR1 SNHLY and CDR2 FYNNEI come from the germline V gene. V was cut by 1 base and J by 7 bases, with 14 bases left in between. CDR3 region: CASSEGQTFGQPQHF. For the CDR3, the DNA is TGTGCCAGCAGTGAAGGGCAGACCTTCGGACAGCCCCAGCATTTT.

In this sample, this clone turned up once. The chain couples TRBV4-2 to TRBJ2-5; D might be TRBD1 (5 bases). Germline CDR1 and CDR2: LGHNA and YNFKEQ. V lost 0 bases and J 4 bases, leaving 12 bases between the germline ends. This CDR3 is built from 15 residues. In DNA form, the CDR3 reads TGTGCCAGCAGCCAAGAACTGGCCAGGGCAGAGACCCAGTACTTC. Protein: CASSQELARAETQYF.

The chain uses TRBV6-5 and TRBJ2-5, with a possible D match to TRBD2 (6 bases). The germline CDR1 and CDR2 sequences are MNHEY and SVGAGI. The CDR3 is made up of 13 amino acids. V was pared by 4 bases and J by 7 bases, with 13 bases between. The CDR3 region is CASSLSGGVTQYF. DNA for the CDR3: TGTGCCAGCAGTTTAAGCGGAGGGGTGACCCAGTACTTC.

The chain is built from TRBV27 and TRBJ2-1; D may be TRBD1 or TRBD2 (6 bases each). V was cut by 1 base and J by 8 bases, with 12 bases left in between. CDR3 length equals 14 residues. The germline V gene has CDR1 MNHEY and CDR2 SMNVEV (reference sequence). CDR3 loop: CASSLWGAGDEQFF. The CDR3 bases are TGTGCCAGCAGTTTATGGGGGGCGGGCGATGAGCAGTTCTTC.